This is a list of T cell receptor beta chains from one sample in a study of blood T cell repertoires in COVID-19. The protocol was immunoSEQ multiplex PCR, while the TCRdb copy is restricted to in-frame clones and leaves out a portion. The sample holds around 200,000 clones; 80% to 85% are singletons and the top ten take about 4.2%. Material for sequencing was peripheral blood. The source of these receptors is a man aged 45-65 years with active or convalescent COVID-19. CDR3s include the opening cysteine and the closing phenylalanine or tryptophan. Fields, in order: D gene, clone size, J gene, V gene, CDR3 DNA, CDR3 protein. A D gene is named only where the DNA matches it firmly. Not all rows give a size; the values are once, few, many and, for expanded clones, a class.

TRBD1	.	TRBJ1-2	TRBV4-2	TGTGCCAGCAGCCAAGAGGACAGGTCCTATGGCTACACCTTC	CASSQEDRSYGYTF
.	.	TRBJ1-2	TRBV28	TGTGCCAGCAGTTTATTCGGGACAAACTATGGCTACACCTTC	CASSLFGTNYGYTF
TRBD1	.	TRBJ2-7	TRBV6-6	TGTGCCAGCAGCGCAGGGGGCCTTATGGAGCAGTACTTC	CASSAGGLMEQYF
TRBD1	.	TRBJ2-2	TRBV2	TGTGCCAGCAGTTTCGCTGGGACAGCGAACACCGGGGAGCTGTTTTTT	CASSFAGTANTGELFF
.	once	TRBJ1-3	TRBV5-6	TGTGCCAGCAGCTTGTCTACGGGGAAATCCGGAAACACCATATATTTT	CASSLSTGKSGNTIYF
.	.	TRBJ1-6	TRBV5-5	TGTGCCAGCAGCTTGGATGCCAGTACCTATTCACCCCTCCACTTT	CASSLDASTYSPLHF
.	.	TRBJ2-7	TRBV14	TGTGCCAGCAGCCAAGCAATCGGGGGCGAGCAGTACTTC	CASSQAIGGEQYF
.	.	TRBJ1-5	TRBV30	TGTGCCTGGAGTTTCAGTGCCGATCAGCCCCAGCATTTT	CAWSFSADQPQHF
.	.	TRBJ2-4	TRBV5-1	TGCGCCAGCAGCTCGCCTACAGGGATTCAGTACTTC	CASSSPTGIQYF
.	.	TRBJ1-1	TRBV28	TGTGCCAGCGGGCCCGCGTGGGTTACTGAAGCTTTCTTT	CASGPAWVTEAFF
TRBD1	.	TRBJ2-7	TRBV6-2/TRBV6-3	TGTGCCAGCAGCTATCCGGGACAGGGGAGGTACGAGCAGTACTTC	CASSYPGQGRYEQYF
TRBD2	.	TRBJ2-1	TRBV6-4	TGTGCCAGCAGTAGACTAGCGGGAGCTTACAATGAGCAGTTCTTC	CASSRLAGAYNEQFF
.	.	TRBJ1-5	TRBV7-2	TGTGCCAGCAGATGGGACAACAATCAGCCCCAGCATTTT	CASRWDNNQPQHF
TRBD1	.	TRBJ2-5	TRBV7-9	TGTGCCAGCAGCCCAACAGGGGGTAAGACCCAGTACTTC	CASSPTGGKTQYF
.	.	TRBJ1-2	TRBV30	TGTGCCTGGAGTGAAGGGGATTTTAATGGCTACACCTTC	CAWSEGDFNGYTF
TRBD2	.	TRBJ2-1	TRBV7-3	TGTGCCAGCAGCCTCAGGCGGCTAGCGGGGTGGAGCTCCTACAATGAGCAGTTCTTC	CASSLRRLAGWSSYNEQFF
.	few	TRBJ1-1	TRBV5-5	TGTGCCAGCAGCCGGGGACTCCAGTTCACTGAAGCTTTCTTT	CASSRGLQFTEAFF
.	once	TRBJ1-3	TRBV14	TGTGCCAGCAGCGTTCGACAGGCTTCCTACTCTGGAAACACCATATATTTT	CASSVRQASYSGNTIYF
.	.	TRBJ1-6	TRBV9	TGTGCCAGCAGCGGGGTCTCAGCGCGTGATTCACCCCTCCACTTT	CASSGVSARDSPLHF
.	.	TRBJ1-1	TRBV12-3/TRBV12-4	TGTGCCAGCAGTTTTAAGCCAAATACTGAAGCTTTCTTT	CASSFKPNTEAFF
TRBD1	few	TRBJ2-7	TRBV6-5	TGTGCCAGCAGCCCGGGACAGGGGTTAGGGTACTTC	CASSPGQGLGYF
.	.	TRBJ2-3	TRBV6-1	TGTGCCAGCAGTGAAGGAAGACTCCTCACAGATACGCAGTATTTT	CASSEGRLLTDTQYF
TRBD1	.	TRBJ1-5	TRBV19	TGTGCCACCTCGAGGCCGGGACAGGGGGCAGGTCAGCCCCAGCATTTT	CATSRPGQGAGQPQHF
.	.	TRBJ1-1	TRBV10-1	TGCGCCAACCTCTCCAGGAACACTGAAGCTTTCTTT	CANLSRNTEAFF
.	.	TRBJ1-5	TRBV5-1	TGCGCCAGCAGCTTGGGCGGCAGCCTCAATCAGCCCCAGCATTTT	CASSLGGSLNQPQHF
TRBD2	.	TRBJ2-1	TRBV11-3	TGTGCCAGCAGCTTTCTAGCGGGGGGGTCGAATGAGCAGTTCTTC	CASSFLAGGSNEQFF
TRBD1	once	TRBJ1-5	TRBV28	TGTGCCAGCCGACAGGGGGAGTCTCAGCCCCAGCATTTT	CASRQGESQPQHF
.	.	TRBJ2-7	TRBV11-2	TGTGCCGGCAGCCTCGGGAAGGGCGGGCAGTACTTC	CAGSLGKGGQYF
TRBD1	.	TRBJ2-1	TRBV19	TGTGCCAGTAGGACAGGGGGCGCATTGGATGAGCAGTTCTTC	CASRTGGALDEQFF
TRBD2	once	TRBJ2-1	TRBV7-3	TGTGCCAGCAGCCCACCTAGCGGGGGGGCAGGAAAGCATGAGCAGTTCTTC	CASSPPSGGAGKHEQFF
.	.	TRBJ2-3	TRBV10-3	TGTGCCATCAGTGAGTCCATCCAGGGAGATACGCAGTATTTT	CAISESIQGDTQYF
.	.	TRBJ1-2	TRBV11-1	TGTGCCAGCAGTCTGGACGGGGACTATGGCTACACCTTC	CASSLDGDYGYTF
TRBD1	.	TRBJ1-6	TRBV19	TGTGCCAGTAGTCCCCAACAGGGGATCACCTATAATTCACCCCTCCACTTT	CASSPQQGITYNSPLHF
TRBD1	.	TRBJ1-2	TRBV5-1	TGCGCCAGCAGCTTGGAATCCCAACGGGACAGCCTCTATGGCTACACCTTC	CASSLESQRDSLYGYTF
TRBD1	few	TRBJ2-7	TRBV10-2	TGCGCCAGCGGGACAGGACCACCCTACGAGCAGTACTTC	CASGTGPPYEQYF
.	.	TRBJ2-3	TRBV30	TGTGCCTGGAGCGCCCAGGCCCTGCAGTATTTT	CAWSAQALQYF
.	.	TRBJ2-1	TRBV6-6	TGTGCCAGCAGTTACCCCAGCAATGAGCAGTTCTTC	CASSYPSNEQFF
TRBD1	once	TRBJ1-1	TRBV6-5	TGTGCCAGCAGTCAGGACAGGGTTCTTGAAGCTTTCTTT	CASSQDRVLEAFF
TRBD2	.	TRBJ2-1	TRBV7-8	TGTGCCAGCAGCTTAGGGACTAGGCACTCCATTGAGCAGTTCTTC	CASSLGTRHSIEQFF
.	once	TRBJ1-1	TRBV6-6	TGTGCCAGCAGTTACGAGAGACAACTGAACACTGAAGCTTTCTTT	CASSYERQLNTEAFF
TRBD2	.	TRBJ2-3	TRBV28	TGTGCCACCGCCTCCCGGGGGGGGCCCACAGATACGCAGTATTTT	CATASRGGPTDTQYF
TRBD2	.	TRBJ2-7	TRBV5-1	TGCGCCAGCAGCCCGACGGGGACTAGCTCCTACGAGCAGTACTTC	CASSPTGTSSYEQYF
.	.	TRBJ1-5	TRBV9	TGTGCCAGCAGCTTTACCGGGACGCCGGAGGGGCCCCAGCATTTT	CASSFTGTPEGPQHF